Below are 13 T cell receptor beta chains sequenced from a single sample in a study of Ad26.COV2.S vaccination and SARS-CoV-2 variants. Treatment specified: roughly 19 received Ad26.COV2.S at low or high dose, single or two shots; about five received placebo; per-sample allocation not given. Samples analyzed were those drawn on day 63 after the first vaccine or placebo injection. The repertoire was sequenced with immunoSEQ multiplex PCR; TCRdb's copy has only in-frame clones and lacks some. The table has fewer than 500,000 clones, 90% seen once. This material consisted of peripheral blood, taken in a trial of Ad26.COV2.S vaccine versus placebo. These receptors all come from a person between 18 and 60 years old who received the Ad26.COV2.S COVID-19 vaccine or a placebo.

The chain links TRBV19 to TRBJ2-3; weak D call: TRBD2 (6 bases). CDR1 and CDR2 (germline): LNHDA, SQIVND (reference sequence). Trimming cost V 1 base and J 1 base, with 6 bases left between them. The CDR3 sequence is 14 residues long. In nucleotides, the CDR3 is TGTGCCAGTAGTATAGCGGGGGGCACAGATACGCAGTATTTT. Residues: CASSIAGGTDTQYF.

Details on this clone: This same CDR3 is encoded by further DNA sequences in the sample. This sequence joins TRBV28 and TRBJ1-5; no definite D call. V was clipped by 6 bases and J by 0 bases, with 6 bases between them. Germline V gives CDR1 MDHEN, CDR2 SYDVKM. The CDR3 spans 13 residues. CDR3 protein: CASRTYSNQPQHF. CDR3 DNA: TGTGCCAGCAGAACATATAGCAATCAGCCCCAGCATTTT. The complete variable domain, with remaining parts taken from reference TRBV28 and TRBJ1-5, reads DVKVTQSSRYLVKRTGEKVFLECVQDMDHENMFWYRQDPGLGLRLIYFSYDVKMKEKGDIPEGYSVSREKKERFSLILESASTNQTSMYLCASRTYSNQPQHFGDGTRLSIL.

The chain couples TRBV25-1 to TRBJ1-4, with a tentative D call TRBD1 (6 bases). Germline loops: CDR1 MGHDK, CDR2 SYGVNS. Trimming cost V 3 bases and J 3 bases, with 8 bases left between them. The CDR3 totals 14 residues. CDR3 in DNA: TGTGCCAGCAGTGATCCAGGGGCTAATGAAAAACTGTTTTTT. It specifies CASSDPGANEKLFF.

This sequence joins TRBV2 and TRBJ2-3; 7 bases fit TRBD1. The CDR3 consists of 15 residues. After removal of 5 bases from V and 1 base from J, the junction contained 6 bases not matched to a gene. Germline CDR1 SNHLY, CDR2 FYNNEI. As DNA, the CDR3 is TGTGCCAGCAGTCGACAGGGCGGCGGCACAGATACGCAGTATTTT. This translates into CASSRQGGGTDTQYF.

The V call is TRBV27, the J call TRBJ2-6, with D possibly matching TRBD2 (5 bases). This CDR3 is 16 amino acids long. The V end was cut by 4 bases, the J end by 0 bases, with 10 bases between. The germline V gene has CDR1 MNHEY and CDR2 SMNVEV (reference sequence). DNA for the CDR3: TGTGCCAGCAGTTCCCCCCGGGACTCTGGGGCCAACGTCCTGACTTTC. It encodes CASSSPRDSGANVLTF.

The chain combines TRBV13 with TRBJ1-1; D is unresolved. The CDR3 has 14 amino acids. V was pared by 5 bases and J by 0 bases, with 10 bases between. Germline lookup yields CDR1 PRHDT and CDR2 FYEKMQ (reference sequence). CDR3: CASSPGVVNTEAFF. In nucleotides, the CDR3 is TGTGCCAGCAGCCCCGGTGTTGTGAACACTGAAGCTTTCTTT.

The chain has TRBV9 and TRBJ2-2; 8 bases agree with TRBD2. V shed 1 base, J shed 7 bases, and the junction held 12 bases outside the gene matches. Germline lookup yields CDR1 SGDLS and CDR2 YYNGEE. There are 17 residues in the CDR3. Here the CDR3 reads CASSVKVRGTSFGELFF. The CDR3 nucleotides read TGTGCCAGCAGCGTAAAGGTGAGGGGGACTAGTTTCGGGGAGCTGTTTTTT.

The chain links TRBV27 to TRBJ1-2; the D is unclear. Germline V gene lookup returns CDR1 MNHEY and CDR2 SMNVEV (reference sequence). The CDR3 has 14 residues. V dropped 2 bases and J dropped 3 bases, with 10 bases sitting between them. CDR3 protein: CASSLRRQDYGYTF. Written as DNA, the CDR3 is TGTGCCAGCAGTTTACGTAGGCAGGACTATGGCTACACCTTC.

V is TRBV24-1 and J is TRBJ2-1; TRBD2 might be the D (5 bases). V was clipped by 4 bases and J by 2 bases, with 14 bases between them. The CDR3 contains 16 residues. The germline V gene has CDR1 KGHDR and CDR2 SFDVKD. The CDR3: CATSDSRAETYNEQFF. CDR3 DNA: TGTGCCACCAGTGACTCGCGAGCGGAAACCTACAATGAGCAGTTCTTC.

V usage is TRBV7-9 and J usage is TRBJ2-7; D not resolved. Trimming left V 1 base short and J 0 bases short, with 10 bases between. The CDR3 spans 15 residues. Per germline, CDR1 SEHNR and CDR2 FQNEAQ (reference sequence). CDR3 DNA sequence: TGTGCCAGCAGCTTAGGTACGGGCCCCTCCTACGAGCAGTACTTC. Encoded protein: CASSLGTGPSYEQYF.

The V and J genes are TRBV6-2 or TRBV6-3 and TRBJ1-5, with D perhaps TRBD1 (5 bases). Trimming shortened V by 5 bases and J by 0 bases, and 8 bases separated the two germline ends. The germline V gene encodes CDR1 MNHEY and CDR2 SVGEGT. The CDR3 is made up of 14 amino acids. CDR3 in DNA: TGTGCCAGCAGTCAGGACAATAGCAATCAGCCCCAGCATTTT. It encodes CASSQDNSNQPQHF.

The chain employs TRBV6-2 or TRBV6-3 and TRBJ2-7; 8 bases agree with TRBD1. The V gene end was trimmed by 6 bases and the J gene end by 6 bases; junction bases not matched to a gene: 10. The CDR3 loop spans 14 amino acids. The germline V gene has CDR1 MNHEY and CDR2 SVGEGT. CDR3 protein: CASSTLDRDPEQYF. The CDR3, as DNA: TGTGCCAGCAGCACTCTGGACAGGGATCCCGAGCAGTACTTC.

V and J are TRBV30 and TRBJ1-5; D possibly corresponds to TRBD1 (5 bases). Germline values: CDR1 GTSNPN, CDR2 SVGIG (reference sequence). The V end was cut by 5 bases, the J end by 0 bases, with 20 bases between. This CDR3 contains 17 residues. DNA of the CDR3: TGTGCCTGGGGGGACGGACCACACCACCCTAGCAATCAGCCCCAGCATTTT. Translated: CAWGDGPHHPSNQPQHF.